This T cell receptor (beta chain) emerged from a study of T cells after yellow fever vaccination. Study summary: SMART-Seq v4 Ultra Low Input handled preparation of low-cell-number fractions.

As to this clonotype: What it binds is unknown.

V lost 7 bases, J lost 4 bases, and 11 bases lay in between. The CDR3 runs 13 residues. Germline V lookup: CDR1 SGHTA, CDR2 FQGNSA. General observations from the study: Reappearance after the booster was observed for most primary-vaccination clones (around 96% CD4, just over 85% CD8). Only a minor proportion of clonotypes was detected across both CD4 and CD8 compartments.

The authors made TCR cDNA by 5'RACE template switching, adding a universal primer site and UMIs. TCRdb analysed the 5' RACE reads with MiXCR anew, one entry per CDR3 protein. The table records some 220,000 distinct CDR3 sequences, 3% to 3.5% of them present only once. This TCR derives from a man aged 18 to 29 who received the YFV17D yellow fever vaccine. Sequencing was performed on CD4+ T cells sorted from PBMCs, taken 10 days after the yellow fever booster vaccination. The rearrangement joins TRBV7-2 to TRBJ1-5, with D hard to call. CDR3 in amino acids: CASTLFRNQPQHF. CDR3 in DNA: TGTGCCAGCACCCTTTTTCGGAATCAGCCCCAGCATTTT.